The 21 T cell receptor beta chains reported below all come from one sample, sequenced in a study of blood T cell repertoires in COVID-19. Repertoires were generated with immunoSEQ multiplex PCR, while TCRdb's copy carries only in-frame clones and drops some. Of around 35,000 clones listed, 90% are singletons. The specimen was peripheral blood. The source is a human donor in a cohort sampled during active COVID-19.

The chain has TRBV7-8 and TRBJ1-1; no firm D call. Germline CDR1 SGHVS, CDR2 FQNEAQ. V lost 2 bases to trimming and J lost 2 bases, with 9 bases between them. This CDR3 region has 14 residues. CDR3 amino acids: CASSLMRSNTEAFF. CDR3 in DNA: TGTGCCAGCAGCTTAATGAGGTCCAACACTGAAGCTTTCTTT.

This chain connects TRBV14 to TRBJ2-1, with D possibly matching TRBD2 (5 bases). Trimming pared 2 bases from V and 12 bases from J, leaving 17 bases between. CDR1 SGHDN and CDR2 FVKESK come from the germline V gene. This CDR3 is built from 14 residues. CDR3 nucleotides: TGTGCCAGCAGCCAATGGGCCACTAGTATCGTGCAGTTCTTC. Its protein product is CASSQWATSIVQFF.

V is TRBV19 and J is TRBJ2-1, with D possibly being TRBD2 (6 bases). This CDR3 is built from 16 residues. The germline CDR1 and CDR2 sequences are LNHDA and SQIVND (reference sequence). Trimming shortened V by 2 bases and J by 7 bases, and 18 bases separated the two germline ends. The CDR3 region is CASSIPLSGLGNEQFF. CDR3 DNA sequence: TGTGCCAGTAGTATACCCCTCAGCGGGCTGGGGAATGAGCAGTTCTTC.

The chain has TRBV19 and TRBJ2-7; 14 nucleotides match TRBD2. This CDR3 has 16 residues. Germline V gene data show CDR1 as LNHDA and CDR2 as SQIVND (reference sequence). Germline trimming cut 5 bases from V and 3 bases from J; bases unmatched to any gene: 6. The CDR3 region is CASSLGLAGGGYEQYF. CDR3 DNA sequence: TGTGCCAGTAGTTTAGGACTAGCGGGAGGCGGCTACGAGCAGTACTTC.

This clone was counted a few times. The chain has TRBV7-3 and TRBJ2-5, with 7 bases aligning to TRBD2. Germline V lookup: CDR1 SGHTA, CDR2 FQGTGA. This CDR3 region has 15 residues. The junction had 8 bases not matched to a gene; V was cut back by 2 bases and J by 5 bases. This chain's CDR3 is CASSLGGQAGETQYF. DNA for the CDR3: TGTGCCAGCAGCTTAGGAGGGCAAGCGGGGGAGACCCAGTACTTC.

Concerning this clone itself: Because it lacks the conserved phenylalanine or tryptophan at the end, this CDR3 is likely a read error. The DNA is omitted, as the CDR3 cannot be located on it reliably, and the CDR3 follows TCRdb's listing. The chain has TRBV21-1 and TRBJ2-3; the table's TRBD2 call for D was not verified on the DNA. TRBV21-1 is a known pseudogene. Ends included, the CDR3 has 9 residues. The CDR3 is CASSKNEGL.

The rearrangement links TRBV11-2 to TRBJ1-2; D is unclear. Germline values: CDR1 SGHAT, CDR2 FQNNGV. The CDR3 has 13 amino acids. The germline V and J ends were trimmed by 3 bases and 2 bases, with 7 bases remaining between them. For the CDR3, the DNA is TGTGCCAGCAGCTTGTCCAGAAACTATGGCTACACCTTC. Protein sequence: CASSLSRNYGYTF.

The chain couples TRBV5-1 to TRBJ2-5; TRBD1 aligns across 9 bases. Germline CDR1 SGHRS, CDR2 YFSETQ. V lost 7 bases to trimming and J lost 4 bases; unmatched junction nucleotides: 17. This CDR3 has 17 amino acids. The CDR3 is CASAPLPGTGWAETQYF. DNA of the CDR3: TGCGCCAGCGCCCCACTCCCCGGGACAGGGTGGGCAGAGACCCAGTACTTC.

In its sample, this clone was seen once. The chain links TRBV7-8 to TRBJ2-1; 9 bases align to TRBD2. Trimming removed 5 bases from V and 12 bases from J; junction bases left unmatched: 17. The CDR3 totals 16 residues. Germline assignment: CDR1 SGHVS and CDR2 FQNEAQ. The CDR3 DNA reads TGTGCCAGCAGCGAACTAGCGGGCTATATACCCGATGTGCAGTTCTTC. It specifies CASSELAGYIPDVQFF.

This clone has a single count. This chain connects TRBV2 to TRBJ2-7, with 10 bases that match TRBD1. J was trimmed by 5 bases and V by 7 bases; bases with no gene match: 5. The CDR3 covers 13 residues. Germline CDR1 is SNHLY and CDR2 is FYNNEI. CDR3: CASTGQGWDEQYF. The CDR3 bases are TGTGCCAGCACGGGACAGGGGTGGGACGAGCAGTACTTC.

The chain carries TRBV3-1 (or the pseudogene TRBV3-2) and TRBJ2-5; TRBD1 aligns across 9 bases. The germline V gene has CDR1 LGHDT and CDR2 YNNKEL (reference sequence). V lost 0 bases, J lost 7 bases, and 18 bases stayed unmatched. This CDR3 spans 19 amino acids. The CDR3 DNA sequence: TGTGCCAGCAGCCAAGATGCTAACCGGACAGGGGCCAGCCTAGCGACCCAGTACTTC. Protein sequence: CASSQDANRTGASLATQYF.

This clone was observed a single time. The chain carries TRBV12-3 or TRBV12-4 and TRBJ1-1; the D gene is possibly TRBD1 (5 bases). The CDR3 extends over 13 amino acids. V was shortened by 2 bases and J by 5 bases, with 9 bases between the two germline ends. CDR3: CASSLQGGTEAFF. The CDR3 bases are TGTGCCAGCAGTTTACAGGGTGGAACTGAAGCTTTCTTT.

This chain links TRBV18 with TRBJ2-1, with TRBD2 matching over 9 bases. Looked up from germline, CDR1 is KGHSH and CDR2 is LQKENI. V dropped 2 bases and J dropped 9; count of bases not matched to a gene: 8. The CDR3 spans 15 residues. As DNA, the CDR3 is TGTGCCAGCTCACCAAAGATAGCGGGAGAGGGTGAGCAGTTCTTC. Its protein is CASSPKIAGEGEQFF.

The chain employs TRBV19 and TRBJ2-1; TRBD2 matches 10 bases. The ends lost 5 bases at V and 0 bases at J; junction bases unmatched: 7. The CDR3 runs to 17 residues. Germline-derived CDR1 and CDR2 are LNHDA and SQIVND (reference sequence). CDR3 sequence (DNA): TGTGCCAGTAGTGCTAGACTAGCGGGCTACTCCTACAATGAGCAGTTCTTC. Translated: CASSARLAGYSYNEQFF.

V and J are TRBV30 and TRBJ1-1; 7 bases fit TRBD1. The CDR3 has 14 residues. The germline gives CDR1 GTSNPN, CDR2 SVGIG (reference sequence). J lost 8 bases, V lost 4 bases, and 13 bases had no gene match. The DNA for the CDR3 is TGTGCCTGGAACAAGGCAAGGGGGCTAGACGAAGCTTTCTTT. Translating gives CAWNKARGLDEAFF. The full variable domain, in which reference TRBV30 and TRBJ1-1 provide the parts outside the CDR3, is SQTIHQWPATLVQPVGSPLSLECTVEGTSNPNLYWYRQAAGRGLQLLFYSVGIGQISSEVPQNLSASRPQDRQFILSSKKLLLSDSGFYLCAWNKARGLDEAFFGQGTRLTVV.

This clone was found once. The chain is built from TRBV27 and TRBJ2-5, with 7 bases that match TRBD1. CDR1 and CDR2 from the germline V gene are MNHEY and SMNVEV (reference sequence). Losses at the gene ends were 3 bases for V and 5 bases for J; bases not matched to a gene: 9. This CDR3 has 15 residues. The CDR3 loop is CASSFSEGGWETQYF. The DNA for the CDR3 is TGTGCCAGCAGTTTTAGTGAAGGGGGCTGGGAGACCCAGTACTTC.

The chain has TRBV18 and TRBJ2-3; 7 nucleotides align to TRBD2. CDR3 length: 15 amino acids. The V gene's germline CDR1 is KGHSH and CDR2 LQKENI. J lost 5 bases, V lost 3 bases, and 8 bases had no gene match. CDR3 in amino acids: CASSPAGASVDTQYF. CDR3 coding DNA: TGTGCCAGCTCACCGGCGGGAGCGAGTGTAGATACGCAGTATTTT.

The chain carries TRBV19 and TRBJ1-1; D might be TRBD1 (6 bases). V dropped 6 bases and J dropped 4 bases, with 15 bases sitting between them. The CDR3 spans 14 residues. Germline V gives CDR1 LNHDA, CDR2 SQIVND (reference sequence). The CDR3 is CASRRGGVGTEAFF. CDR3 sequence (DNA): TGTGCCAGTAGGAGGGGGGGCGTGGGCACTGAAGCTTTCTTT.

V and J are TRBV19 and TRBJ2-5; D may be TRBD2 (6 bases). This CDR3 has 14 amino acids. Germline assignment: CDR1 LNHDA and CDR2 SQIVND (reference sequence). The V end was cut by 5 bases, the J end by 13 bases, with 23 bases between. CDR3 coding DNA: TGTGCCAGTAGTCGTACCGGGACTCCCATCCGATTGTACTTC. This sequence encodes CASSRTGTPIRLYF.

J is TRBJ2-7 and V is TRBV10-3; TRBD1 is a possible D gene (6 bases). This CDR3 is 11 amino acids long. Germline CDR1 is ENHRY and CDR2 is SYGVKD. Trimming cost V 5 bases and J 5 bases, with 7 bases left between them. The CDR3 DNA follows: TGTGCCATCAGTTGGGACAACGAGCAGTACTTC. It codes for CAISWDNEQYF.

The rearrangement uses TRBV9 and TRBJ2-2, with D possibly TRBD1 on 7 matching bases. Between the trimmed V and J ends, which lost 3 bases and 4 bases, there was a span of 16 bases. The length of the CDR3 is 16 residues. CDR1 is SGDLS, CDR2 YYNGEE, per germline. DNA of the CDR3: TGTGCCAGCAGCGAGAGGAGGGACAGCCGCACCGGGGAGCTGTTTTTT. Protein sequence: CASSERRDSRTGELFF.